This paragraph reports one T cell receptor (beta chain). Naive CD8 cells were CD45RO-negative, positively selected for CCR7, excluding terminally differentiated effector memory CD45RA+ cells. The assay was immunoSEQ multiplex PCR, and TCRdb's table has in-frame clones only and misses some. The table lists about 2 million clones, just under 95% of them singletons. Per germline, CDR1 MNHEY and CDR2 SMNVEV (reference sequence). Trimming took off 6 bases at V and 0 bases at J, with 12 bases between the two ends. The CDR3 is made up of 16 amino acids. This sample stems from a study of shared clonotypes between healthy human individuals.

This receptor was identified in a man between 18 and 35 years old in good health. V and J are TRBV27 and TRBJ2-6; D is possibly TRBD2 (6 bases). Material for sequencing was naive CD8+ T cells sorted from blood. CDR3: CASSPGLGSGANVLTF. The CDR3 DNA reads TGTGCCAGCAGCCCGGGACTTGGCTCTGGGGCCAACGTCCTGACTTTC.